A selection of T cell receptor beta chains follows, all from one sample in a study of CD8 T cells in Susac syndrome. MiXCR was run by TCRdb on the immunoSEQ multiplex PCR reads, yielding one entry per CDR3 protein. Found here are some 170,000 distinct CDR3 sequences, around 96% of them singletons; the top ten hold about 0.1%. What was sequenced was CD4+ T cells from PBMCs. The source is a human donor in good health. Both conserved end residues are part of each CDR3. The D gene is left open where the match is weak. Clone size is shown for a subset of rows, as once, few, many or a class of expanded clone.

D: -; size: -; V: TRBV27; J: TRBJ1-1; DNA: TGTGCCAGCAGTTTTGGAGGAGAAGCTTTCTTT; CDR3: CASSFGGEAFF
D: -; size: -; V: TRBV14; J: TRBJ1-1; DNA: TGTGCCAGCAGCCCCGCCGATGACAGGTCGAAAGCTTTCTTT; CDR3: CASSPADDRSKAFF
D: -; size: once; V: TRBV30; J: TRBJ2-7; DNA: TGTGCCTGGAGTGGCAGGACAGCGACCTTGGAGCAGTACTTC; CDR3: CAWSGRTATLEQYF
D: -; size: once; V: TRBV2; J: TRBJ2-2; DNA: TGTGCCAGCAGTGGGCAGGCAACCGGGGAGCTGTTTTTT; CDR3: CASSGQATGELFF
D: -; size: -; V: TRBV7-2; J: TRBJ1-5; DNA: TGTGCCAGCAGCTTAGACAGGGACCAGCCCCAGCATTTT; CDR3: CASSLDRDQPQHF
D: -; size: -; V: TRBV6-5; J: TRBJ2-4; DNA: TGTGCCAGCAGTTATGAGAAAGGGTTTGGGACCAAAAACATTCAGTACTTC; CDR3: CASSYEKGFGTKNIQYF
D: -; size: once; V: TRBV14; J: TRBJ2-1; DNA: TGTGCCAGCAGCCCGCTTGGTGGGGGCATCTACAATGAGCAGTTCTTC; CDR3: CASSPLGGGIYNEQFF
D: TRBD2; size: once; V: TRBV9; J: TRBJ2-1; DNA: TGTGCCAGCAGCGCCAACCCCCGTGGTAGCGGGTCGTACAATGAGCAGTTCTTC; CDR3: CASSANPRGSGSYNEQFF
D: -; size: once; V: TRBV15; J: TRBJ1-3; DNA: TGTGCCACCAGCAAACAGGCGGGGATTGGAAACACCATATATTTT; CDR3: CATSKQAGIGNTIYF
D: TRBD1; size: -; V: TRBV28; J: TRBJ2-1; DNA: TGTGCCAGCAGTCAACCGGGACAGGTCAATGAGCAGTTCTTC; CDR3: CASSQPGQVNEQFF
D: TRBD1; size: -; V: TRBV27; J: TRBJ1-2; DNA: TGTGCCAGCAAATTGCCGGGACAGGGGGTCGGGGGCTACACCTTC; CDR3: CASKLPGQGVGGYTF
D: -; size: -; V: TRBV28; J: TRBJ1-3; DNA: TGTGCCAGCAGTCGAGGGCTATATGAGAACTCTGGAAACACCATATATTTT; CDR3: CASSRGLYENSGNTIYF
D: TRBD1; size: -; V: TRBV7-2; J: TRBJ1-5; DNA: TGTGCCAGCAGCTATCGACAGGGTTCGCAGCCCCAGCATTTT; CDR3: CASSYRQGSQPQHF
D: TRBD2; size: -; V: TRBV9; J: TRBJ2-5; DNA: TGTGCCAGCACGTTTTCTAGCGGGAGAGCTGAAGAGACCCAGTACTTC; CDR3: CASTFSSGRAEETQYF
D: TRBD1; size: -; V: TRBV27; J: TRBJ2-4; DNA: TGTGCCAGCAGTCCAGGGACAGGAAAGGAGGAAAACATTCAGTACTTC; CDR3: CASSPGTGKEENIQYF